These 17 T cell receptor beta chains originate from one sample sequenced in a study of cytomegalovirus exposure and HLA in healthy donors. The PCR used 60 Vbeta and 13 Jbeta primers. The data were produced by immunoSEQ multiplex PCR, yet TCRdb's version contains in-frame clones alone and is incomplete. The data show about 80,000 clones, with about 71% seen just once and 5.5% to 8.5% held by the top ten. The sample comprised PBMCs. The receptors come from a woman between 40 and 50 years old in good health and CMV-seronegative.

The chain combines TRBV14 with TRBJ1-3; perhaps TRBD1 as D (5 bases). The CDR3 runs 15 residues. Trimming removed 3 bases from V and 2 bases from J, with 11 bases in between. Germline-derived CDR1 and CDR2 are SGHDN and FVKESK. The CDR3 spells CASSHPDSPGNTIYF. The CDR3 nucleotides are TGTGCCAGCAGCCACCCCGACAGCCCTGGAAACACCATATATTTT. Based on the CDR3 plus reference TRBV14 and TRBJ1-3, the full variable domain is EAGVTQFPSHSVIEKGQTVTLRCDPISGHDNLYWYRRVMGKEIKFLLHFVKESKQDESGMPNNRFLAERTGGTYSTLKVQPAELEDSGVYFCASSHPDSPGNTIYFGEGSWLTVV.

The chain couples TRBV7-9 to TRBJ2-7, with a weak D call TRBD1 (5 bases). CDR1 is SEHNR, CDR2 FQNEAQ, per germline (reference sequence). V lost 1 base to trimming and J lost 2 bases, with 12 bases between them. The CDR3 runs to 15 residues. The DNA for the CDR3 is TGTGCCAGCAGCTTAGTTAATACAGGAACCTACGAGCAGTACTTC. Translating gives CASSLVNTGTYEQYF.

The chain has TRBV7-6 and TRBJ2-7, with D tentatively TRBD2 (6 bases). Germline-derived CDR1 and CDR2 are SGHVS and FNYEAQ. CDR3 length equals 14 residues. V was trimmed by 1 base and J by 3 bases, leaving 10 bases between them. CDR3 nucleotides: TGTGCCAGCAGCTTAGGGCAGGAGGGCTACGAGCAGTACTTC. Translating gives CASSLGQEGYEQYF.

There are a few counts of this clone. The chain joins TRBV30 to TRBJ2-7, with 7 bases matching TRBD2. V shed 5 bases and J 3 bases; nucleotides not matched to a gene: 7. The CDR3 is 13 residues long. The germline V gene encodes CDR1 GTSNPN and CDR2 SVGIG (reference sequence). The CDR3 is CAWGGLVGYEQYF. In nucleotides, the CDR3 is TGTGCCTGGGGCGGACTAGTTGGCTACGAGCAGTACTTC.

V is TRBV9 and J is TRBJ2-6; D is perhaps TRBD2 (5 bases). Germline V CDR1 and CDR2: SGDLS, YYNGEE. This CDR3 comprises 15 residues. Between the trimmed V and J ends, which lost 4 bases and 10 bases, there was a span of 18 bases. CDR3 DNA: TGTGCCAGCAGCCCTCTCGGGATCGATCTAAACGTCCTGACTTTC. Its protein is CASSPLGIDLNVLTF. Combining the CDR3 with reference TRBV9 and TRBJ2-6 gives the whole variable domain DSGVTQTPKHLITATGQRVTLRCSPRSGDLSVYWYQQSLDQGLQFLIQYYNGEERAKGNILERFSAQQFPDLHSELNLSSLELGDSALYFCASSPLGIDLNVLTFGAGSRLTVL.

The rearrangement links TRBV30 to TRBJ2-2; D is ambiguous. V lost 4 bases, J lost 10 bases, and 19 bases lay in between. This CDR3 contains 14 residues. Germline loops: CDR1 GTSNPN, CDR2 SVGIG (reference sequence). CDR3 nucleotides: TGTGCCTGGACGTCCTTCCCGAAACAGACGGAGCTGTTTTTT. This translates into CAWTSFPKQTELFF.

The genes are TRBV5-1 and TRBJ2-3, with 9 positions matching TRBD2. CDR1 SGHRS and CDR2 YFSETQ come from the germline V gene. This CDR3 comprises 15 residues. J was trimmed by 3 bases and V by 4 bases; bases with no gene match: 6. The CDR3 here is CASSPPAGGTDTQYF. The CDR3 DNA is TGCGCCAGCAGCCCCCCTGCGGGAGGGACAGATACGCAGTATTTT.

This clone was detected once. This chain joins TRBV7-9 and TRBJ2-3; TRBD1 might be the D (6 bases). CDR3 size: 15 residues. CDR1 and CDR2 (germline): SEHNR, FQNEAQ (reference sequence). Trimming removed 2 bases from V and 2 bases from J, with 11 bases in between. The CDR3 nucleotides read TGTGCCAGCAGCTTATGGCGGACAGACACAGATACGCAGTATTTT. This gives the protein CASSLWRTDTDTQYF.

The chain recombines TRBV2 with TRBJ1-4, with 11 bases matching TRBD1. The J segment lost 8 bases and the V segment lost 5 bases, leaving 10 bases of the junction unmatched. From germline, CDR1 is SNHLY and CDR2 FYNNEI. This CDR3 spans 16 amino acids. The CDR3 sequence is CASSSGQGVLGEKLFF. For the CDR3, the DNA is TGTGCCAGCAGTTCGGGACAGGGGGTTTTGGGCGAAAAACTGTTTTTT.

This clone appeared once. J is TRBJ2-3 and V is TRBV7-3, with TRBD2 matching over 9 bases. This CDR3 spans 16 amino acids. The J segment lost 3 bases and the V segment lost 2 bases, leaving 6 bases of the junction unmatched. CDR1 is SGHTA, CDR2 FQGTGA, per germline. CDR3 sequence: CASSLGGGAKTDTQYF. The CDR3 region has the DNA TGTGCCAGCAGCTTAGGCGGGGGGGCGAAAACAGATACGCAGTATTTT. The full variable domain, completed using reference TRBV7-3 and TRBJ2-3, is GAGVSQTPSNKVTEKGKYVELRCDPISGHTALYWYRQSLGQGPEFLIYFQGTGAADDSGLPNDRFFAVRPEGSVSTLKIQRTERGDSAVYLCASSLGGGAKTDTQYFGPGTRLTVL.

This clone was picked up one time. The chain employs TRBV6-1 and TRBJ2-5; 8 bases map to TRBD1. CDR3 length: 17 residues. V dropped 2 bases and J dropped 2; count of bases not matched to a gene: 10. Per the germline V gene, CDR1 is MNHNS and CDR2 is SASEGT. Here the CDR3 DNA reads TGTGCCAGCAGTGAAATGACAGGGGCACGTAGGCAAGAGACCCAGTACTTC. Its protein is CASSEMTGARRQETQYF.

This chain connects TRBV9 to TRBJ2-7; TRBD2 is a possible D gene (5 bases). V was pared by 0 bases and J by 2 bases, with 12 bases between. This CDR3 spans 15 amino acids. CDR1 is SGDLS and CDR2 is YYNGEE in the germline V gene. The CDR3 region is CASSVGAAATYEQYF. In DNA, the CDR3 is TGTGCCAGCAGCGTAGGAGCAGCGGCGACCTACGAGCAGTACTTC.

V and J are TRBV25-1 and TRBJ2-3, with D unclear. Trimming took off 1 base at V and 0 bases at J, with 11 bases between the two ends. The CDR3 length is 16 residues. Germline lookup yields CDR1 MGHDK and CDR2 SYGVNS. The CDR3 here is CASSEFAEASTDTQYF. The CDR3 bases are TGTGCCAGCAGTGAATTTGCGGAAGCTAGCACAGATACGCAGTATTTT.

This clone was counted a few times. This chain connects TRBV14 to TRBJ2-3; no clear D. The germline V gene has CDR1 SGHDN and CDR2 FVKESK. V was clipped by 8 bases and J by 3 bases, with 12 bases between them. This CDR3 comprises 13 residues. The CDR3, as DNA: TGTGCCAGCGCCTATTCTGAGACAGATACGCAGTATTTT. Protein sequence: CASAYSETDTQYF.

V gene TRBV2 combines with J gene TRBJ2-7; tentatively, D is TRBD1 (6 bases). Germline V lookup: CDR1 SNHLY, CDR2 FYNNEI. V was shortened by 4 bases and J by 3 bases, with 16 bases between the two germline ends. This CDR3 has 15 amino acids. The CDR3 bases are TGTGCCAGCAGTGCCAAACAGGGATCTAACTACGAGCAGTACTTC. As protein: CASSAKQGSNYEQYF. Variable domain in full (rest from reference TRBV2 and TRBJ2-7): EPEVTQTPSHQVTQMGQEVILRCVPISNHLYFYWYRQILGQKVEFLVSFYNNEISEKSEIFDDQFSVERPDGSNFTLKIRSTKLEDSAMYFCASSAKQGSNYEQYFGPGTRLTVT.

This sequence joins TRBV28 and TRBJ2-1, with 9 bases matching TRBD2. The germline gives CDR1 MDHEN, CDR2 SYDVKM. V lost 2 bases to trimming and J lost 7 bases; unmatched junction nucleotides: 6. There are 15 residues in the CDR3. The CDR3 region is CASSLAGGPRNEQFF. CDR3 DNA: TGTGCCAGCAGTTTAGCGGGAGGGCCCCGAAATGAGCAGTTCTTC.

V is TRBV5-1 and J is TRBJ1-2, with D perhaps matching TRBD1 (5 bases). V lost 4 bases, J lost 0 bases, and 10 bases lay in between. The CDR3 spans 14 residues. Germline CDR1 and CDR2: SGHRS and YFSETQ. This CDR3 is CASSERQTNYGYTF. Written as DNA, the CDR3 is TGCGCCAGCAGCGAGAGACAGACTAACTATGGCTACACCTTC.